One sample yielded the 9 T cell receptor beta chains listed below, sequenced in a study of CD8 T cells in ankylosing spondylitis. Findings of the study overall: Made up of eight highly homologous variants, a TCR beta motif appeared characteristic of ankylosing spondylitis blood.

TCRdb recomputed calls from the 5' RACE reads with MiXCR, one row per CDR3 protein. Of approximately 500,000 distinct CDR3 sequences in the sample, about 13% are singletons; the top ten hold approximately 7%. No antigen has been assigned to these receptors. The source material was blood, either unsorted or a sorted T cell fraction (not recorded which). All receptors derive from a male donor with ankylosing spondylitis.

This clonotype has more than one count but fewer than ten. The CDR3 here is CAWSFRGRETQYF. CDR3 sequence (DNA): TGTGCCTGGAGTTTCAGGGGTCGGGAGACCCAGTACTTC. The chain combines TRBV30 with TRBJ2-5; D might be TRBD1 (6 bases). The CDR3 contains 13 residues. Germline-derived CDR1 and CDR2 are GTSNPN and SVGIG (reference sequence). Trimming removed 2 bases at V and 5 bases at J, with 12 bases between.

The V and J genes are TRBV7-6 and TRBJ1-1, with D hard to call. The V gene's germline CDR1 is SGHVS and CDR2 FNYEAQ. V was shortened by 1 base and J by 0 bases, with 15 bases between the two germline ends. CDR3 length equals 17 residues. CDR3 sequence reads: CASSLGLLLGVNTEAFF. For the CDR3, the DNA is TGTGCCAGCAGCTTAGGGCTCTTATTGGGTGTGAACACTGAAGCTTTCTTT.

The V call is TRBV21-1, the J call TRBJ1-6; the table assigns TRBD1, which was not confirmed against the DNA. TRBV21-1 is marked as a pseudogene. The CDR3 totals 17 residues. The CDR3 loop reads CASSKGGREGLVSPLHF. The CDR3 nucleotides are TGTGCCAGCAGCAAAGGGGGCAGGGAAGGATTAGTTTCACCCCTCCACTTT.

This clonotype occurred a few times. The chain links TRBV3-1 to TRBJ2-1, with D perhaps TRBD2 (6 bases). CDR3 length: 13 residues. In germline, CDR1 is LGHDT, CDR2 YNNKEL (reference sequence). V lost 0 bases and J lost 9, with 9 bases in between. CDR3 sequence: CASSQDSGGEQFF. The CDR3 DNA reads TGTGCCAGCAGCCAAGATAGCGGCGGTGAGCAGTTCTTC.

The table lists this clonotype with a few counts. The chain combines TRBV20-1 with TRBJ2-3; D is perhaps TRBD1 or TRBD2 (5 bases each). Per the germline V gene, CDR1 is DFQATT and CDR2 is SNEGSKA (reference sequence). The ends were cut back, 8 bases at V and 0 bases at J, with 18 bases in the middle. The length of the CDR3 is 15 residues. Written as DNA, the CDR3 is TGCAGTTCCTCGAAATGGGGGATTAGCACAGATACGCAGTATTTT. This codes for CSSSKWGISTDTQYF.

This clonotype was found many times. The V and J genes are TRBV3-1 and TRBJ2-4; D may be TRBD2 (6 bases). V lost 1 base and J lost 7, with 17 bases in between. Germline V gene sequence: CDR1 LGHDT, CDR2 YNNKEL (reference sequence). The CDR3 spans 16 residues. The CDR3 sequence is CASSQGLRVAVNIQYF. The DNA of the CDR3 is TGTGCCAGCAGCCAAGGTTTGCGGGTAGCGGTGAACATTCAGTACTTC. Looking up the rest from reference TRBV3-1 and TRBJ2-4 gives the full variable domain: DTAVSQTPKYLVTQMGNDKSIKCEQNLGHDTMYWYKQDSKKFLKIMFSYNNKELIINETVPNRFSPKSPDKAHLNLHINSLELGDSAVYFCASSQGLRVAVNIQYFGAGTRLSVL.

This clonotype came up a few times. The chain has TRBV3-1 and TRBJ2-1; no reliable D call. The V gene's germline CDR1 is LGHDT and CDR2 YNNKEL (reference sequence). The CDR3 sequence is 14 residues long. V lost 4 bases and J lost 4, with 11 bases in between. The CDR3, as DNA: TGTGCCAGCAGCCTGTTCGGGCGTTACAATGAGCAGTTCTTC. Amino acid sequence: CASSLFGRYNEQFF.

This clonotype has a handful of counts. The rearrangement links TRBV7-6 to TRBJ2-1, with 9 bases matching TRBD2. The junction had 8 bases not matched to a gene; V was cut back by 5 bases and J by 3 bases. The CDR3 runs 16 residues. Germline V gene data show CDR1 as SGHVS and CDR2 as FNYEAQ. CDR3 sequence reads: CASSPVAGGDYNEQFF. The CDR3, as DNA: TGTGCCAGCAGCCCCGTCGCGGGAGGGGACTACAATGAGCAGTTCTTC.

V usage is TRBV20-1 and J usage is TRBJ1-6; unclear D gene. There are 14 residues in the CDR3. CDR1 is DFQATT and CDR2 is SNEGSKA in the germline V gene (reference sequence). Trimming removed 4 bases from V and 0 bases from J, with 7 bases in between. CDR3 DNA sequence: TGCAGTGCTACCTTAAGCTCCTATAATTCACCCCTCCACTTT. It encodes CSATLSSYNSPLHF.